This T cell receptor (beta chain) was sequenced for a study of T cell responses to AZD1222 COVID-19 vaccine. Generated by immunoSEQ multiplex PCR, the TCRdb table keeps only in-frame clones and is missing some. Of 100,000 to 150,000 clones listed, more than 70% were seen once; the top ten hold around 1.5%. Trimming cost V 5 bases and J 2 bases; bases outside gene matches: 6. This CDR3 contains 16 residues. Germline lookup yields CDR1 SGHVS and CDR2 FNYEAQ. The clonotype comes from an adult in good health. The sequences come from peripheral blood, collected on day 0 of AZD1222 vaccination. The chain employs TRBV7-6 and TRBJ2-6, with 7 positions matching TRBD1. The CDR3 DNA is TGTGCCAGCAGCACCAGACAGGGCGCTGGGGCCAACGTCCTGACTTTC. Translating it yields CASSTRQGAGANVLTF.